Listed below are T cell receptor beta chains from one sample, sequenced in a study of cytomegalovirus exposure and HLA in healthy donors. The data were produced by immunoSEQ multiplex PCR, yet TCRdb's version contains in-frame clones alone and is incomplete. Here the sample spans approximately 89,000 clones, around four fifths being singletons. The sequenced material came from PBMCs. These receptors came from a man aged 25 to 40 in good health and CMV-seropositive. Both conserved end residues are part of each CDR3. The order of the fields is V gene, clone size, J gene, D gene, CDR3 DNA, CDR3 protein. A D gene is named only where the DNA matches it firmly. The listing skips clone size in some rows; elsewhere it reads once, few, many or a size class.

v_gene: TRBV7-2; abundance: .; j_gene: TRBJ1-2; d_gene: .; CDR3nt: TGTGCCAGCAGCCAGGACAGCTTCTATGGCTACACCTTC; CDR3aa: CASSQDSFYGYTF
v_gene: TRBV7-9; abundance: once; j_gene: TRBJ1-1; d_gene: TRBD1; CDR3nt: TGTTCCAGCAGCCTAATCGGGACAGGGTTTGAAGCTTTCTTT; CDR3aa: CSSSLIGTGFEAFF
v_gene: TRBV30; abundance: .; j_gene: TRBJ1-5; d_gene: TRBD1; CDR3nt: TGTGCCTGGAGTACCAGGGGGTCGGTCAATCAGCCCCAGCATTTT; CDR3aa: CAWSTRGSVNQPQHF
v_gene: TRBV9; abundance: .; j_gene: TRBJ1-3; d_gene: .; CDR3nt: TGTGCCAGCAGCGGACGACCTAGCTCTGGAAACACCATATATTTT; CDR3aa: CASSGRPSSGNTIYF
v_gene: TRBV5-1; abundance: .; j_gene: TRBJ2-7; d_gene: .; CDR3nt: .; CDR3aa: CASILDRGDEQYF
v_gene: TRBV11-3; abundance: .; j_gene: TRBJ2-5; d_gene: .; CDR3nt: TGTGCCAGCAGCTCAGGGTTCATGCGGGGTCAAGAGACCCAGTACTTC; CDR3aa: CASSSGFMRGQETQYF
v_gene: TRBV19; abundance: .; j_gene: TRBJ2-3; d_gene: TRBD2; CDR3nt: TGTGCCAGTAGTATAGATAACCCTGGGGGGGGAAGCACAGATACGCAGTATTTT; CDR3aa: CASSIDNPGGGSTDTQYF
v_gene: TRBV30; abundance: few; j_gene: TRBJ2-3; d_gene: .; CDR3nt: TGTGCCTGGAGTTATCCGTCAAGTTCGGCAGATACGCAGTATTTT; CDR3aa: CAWSYPSSSADTQYF
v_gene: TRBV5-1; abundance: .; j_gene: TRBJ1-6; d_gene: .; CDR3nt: TGCGCCAGTCGGGATAATAATTCACCCCTCCACTTT; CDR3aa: CASRDNNSPLHF
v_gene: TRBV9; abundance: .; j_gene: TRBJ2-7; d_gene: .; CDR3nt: TGTGCCAGCAGCGTAGCGCCAGGGGTTGGCTCCTACGAGCAGTACTTC; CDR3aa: CASSVAPGVGSYEQYF
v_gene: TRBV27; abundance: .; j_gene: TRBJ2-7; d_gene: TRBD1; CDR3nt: TGTGCCAGCAGGGGGACAGCGGTCTCCTACGAGCAGTACTTC; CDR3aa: CASRGTAVSYEQYF
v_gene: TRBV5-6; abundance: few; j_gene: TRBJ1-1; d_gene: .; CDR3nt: TGTGCCAGCTATGGAGGGAACACTGAAGCTTTCTTT; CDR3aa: CASYGGNTEAFF
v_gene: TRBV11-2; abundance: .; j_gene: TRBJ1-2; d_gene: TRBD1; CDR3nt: TGTGCCAGCAGCGAAGAAGGGACAGTCTATTATGGCTACACCTTC; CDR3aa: CASSEEGTVYYGYTF
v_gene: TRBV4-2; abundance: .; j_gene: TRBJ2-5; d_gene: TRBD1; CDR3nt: TGTGCCAGCAGCCCCCGACAGGGTGTTTTTGAGACCCAGTACTTC; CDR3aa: CASSPRQGVFETQYF
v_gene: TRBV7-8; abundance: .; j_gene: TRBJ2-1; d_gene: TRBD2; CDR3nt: TGTGCCAGCAGCCCCCGGGGACTAGCGGCGCCCGTGGGTGAGCAGTTCTTC; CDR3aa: CASSPRGLAAPVGEQFF
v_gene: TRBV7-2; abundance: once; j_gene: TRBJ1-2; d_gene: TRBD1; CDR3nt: TGTGCCAGCAGTCAAGCCAGACAGGGGGGTCGCTATGGCTACACCTTC; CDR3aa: CASSQARQGGRYGYTF
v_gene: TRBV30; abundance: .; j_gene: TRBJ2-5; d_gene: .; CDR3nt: TGTGCCTGGAGTAGAAGAATACGGGAGACCCAGTACTTC; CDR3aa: CAWSRRIRETQYF
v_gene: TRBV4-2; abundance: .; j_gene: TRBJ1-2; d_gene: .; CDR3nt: TGTGCCAGCAGCCAAGATCTGGGCCATTTCTCTGGCTACACCTTC; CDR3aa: CASSQDLGHFSGYTF
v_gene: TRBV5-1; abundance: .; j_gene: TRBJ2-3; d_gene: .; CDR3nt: TGCGCCAGCAGCTCGTCGGGGGATACGCAGTATTTT; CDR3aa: CASSSSGDTQYF
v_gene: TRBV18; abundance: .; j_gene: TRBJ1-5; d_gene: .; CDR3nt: TGTGCCAGCTCACCAGGGGGGTCTGGGAGTCAGCCCCAGCATTTT; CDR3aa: CASSPGGSGSQPQHF
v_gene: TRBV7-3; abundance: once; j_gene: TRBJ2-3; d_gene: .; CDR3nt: TGTGCCAGCAGCCAAGATACATTGGGCACAGATACGCAGTATTTT; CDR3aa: CASSQDTLGTDTQYF
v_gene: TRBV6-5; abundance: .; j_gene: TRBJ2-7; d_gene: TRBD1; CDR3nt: TGTGCCAGCAGTCCTTCCGGGACAGACCTTCGCGAGCAGTACTTC; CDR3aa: CASSPSGTDLREQYF
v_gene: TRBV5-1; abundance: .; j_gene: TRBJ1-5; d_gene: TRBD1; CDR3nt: TGCGCCAGCAGCTTGGGTGCAGGGGGATTTAGCAATCAGCCCCAGCATTTT; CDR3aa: CASSLGAGGFSNQPQHF
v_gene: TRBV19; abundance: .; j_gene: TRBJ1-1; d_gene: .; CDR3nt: TGTGCCAGTAGTATAGCACAGAACACTGAAGCTTTCTTT; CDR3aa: CASSIAQNTEAFF
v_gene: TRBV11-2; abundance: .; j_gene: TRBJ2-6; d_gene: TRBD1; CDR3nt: TGTGCCAGCACTACCCTGCAGGGGGTGCGGGGGGCCAACGTCCTGACTTTC; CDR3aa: CASTTLQGVRGANVLTF
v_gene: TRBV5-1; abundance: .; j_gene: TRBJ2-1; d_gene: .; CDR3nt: TGCGCCAGCAGCTTGTGGGGGGGGCACAATGAGCAGTTCTTC; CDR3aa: CASSLWGGHNEQFF
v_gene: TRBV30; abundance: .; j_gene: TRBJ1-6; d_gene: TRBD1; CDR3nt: TGTGCCTGGGACAGGGTCCGATCACCCCTCCACTTT; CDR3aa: CAWDRVRSPLHF
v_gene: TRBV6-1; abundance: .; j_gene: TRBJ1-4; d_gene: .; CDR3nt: TGTGCCAGCAGTGAAAATGGTAGCCCGACTAATGAAAAACTGTTTTTT; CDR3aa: CASSENGSPTNEKLFF
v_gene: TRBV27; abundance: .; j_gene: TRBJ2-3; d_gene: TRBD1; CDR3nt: TGTGCCAGCAGTACCCGACAGGGAACGCAGTATTTT; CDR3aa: CASSTRQGTQYF
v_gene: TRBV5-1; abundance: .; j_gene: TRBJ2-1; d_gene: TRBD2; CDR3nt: TGCGCCAGCAGCTCAATAGCGGGGGTAAACAATGAGCAGTTCTTC; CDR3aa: CASSSIAGVNNEQFF
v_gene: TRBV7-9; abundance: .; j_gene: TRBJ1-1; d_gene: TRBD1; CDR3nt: TGTGCCAGCAGCTCACTCGCCGGGACAGGGCGAAACGATGAAGCTTTCTTT; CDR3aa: CASSSLAGTGRNDEAFF
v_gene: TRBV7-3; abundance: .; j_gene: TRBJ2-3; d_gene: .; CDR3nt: TGTGCCAGCAGCTTTCTAAGCACAGATACGCAGTATTTT; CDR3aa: CASSFLSTDTQYF
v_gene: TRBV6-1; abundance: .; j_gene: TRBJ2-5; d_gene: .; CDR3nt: TGTGCCAGCAGTGAAGGTTGGACGGGAACCCAGTACTTC; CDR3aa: CASSEGWTGTQYF
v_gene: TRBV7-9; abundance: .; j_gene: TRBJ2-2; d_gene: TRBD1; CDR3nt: TGTGCCAGCAGCCGACAGGGTCCCGGGGAGCTGTTTTTT; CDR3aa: CASSRQGPGELFF
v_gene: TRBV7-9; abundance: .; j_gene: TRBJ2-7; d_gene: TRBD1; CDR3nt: TGTGCCAGCAGCGATCTTATAACAGGGGGTTTGTACGAGCAGTACTTC; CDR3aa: CASSDLITGGLYEQYF
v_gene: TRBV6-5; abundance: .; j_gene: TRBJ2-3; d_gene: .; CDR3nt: TGTGCCAGCAGGTCCACAGGGACAGATACGCAGTATTTT; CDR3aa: CASRSTGTDTQYF
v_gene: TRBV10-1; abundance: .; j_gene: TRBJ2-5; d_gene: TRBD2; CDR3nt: TGCGCCAGCATCCGCGGGGGAGGAGAGACCCAGTACTTC; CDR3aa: CASIRGGGETQYF